The clone carrying this T cell receptor (beta chain) was observed a single time. As yet, its antigen is unknown. A junction boundary mismatches the germline segment, possibly from a read error. Unsorted whole blood yielded the blood RNA, and germline DNA was also extracted. There were only treatment-naive patients, all with chronic HBV infection. Researchers reported drawing about 4 milliliters of peripheral blood before surgery. A primer matching the constant region was used to make TCR beta cDNA from approximately 0.55 ug of total RNA. Three nested multiplex PCR rounds, a slightly modified ARM-PCR method, built the TCR beta libraries. For approximately 9 cycles apiece, the opening two PCR rounds ran with TRBV1-TRBV30 forward primers and a C-beta reverse primer. TCRdb itself ran the multiplex PCR reads through MiXCR, one entry per CDR3 protein. Here the sample spans about 330,000 distinct CDR3 sequences, approximately 65% being singletons.

This entry is derived from a study of tumor-infiltrating lymphocytes in primary liver carcinoma. Study-level points and caveats: Relative to tumor region pairs, the tumor-adjacent and tumor-blood pairs showed overlap that was lower. Significantly greater top-250-clone fractions characterized tumors relative to blood (p = 0.039).

The CDR3 length is 14 residues. Germline V gene sequence: CDR1 SGHAT, CDR2 FQNNGV. The sequence was collected from a man between 40 and 49 years old with primary liver carcinoma and hepatitis B virus infection. The specimen sequenced was peripheral blood. This chain uses TRBV11-2 with TRBJ1-4; D ambiguous. This CDR3 reads CANSLEGLSEKLFF. The CDR3 DNA sequence: TGTGCCAACAGCTTAGAGGGCCTTTCGGAAAAACTGTTTTTT.